This TCR beta chain was identified during a study of regulatory T cells in long-lasting Graves disease. Study context: Positivity for TSH receptor antibodies plus over 5 years of antithyroid drugs meant persistent Graves' disease.

TCR beta libraries were built with iRepertoire HTBI primers and Arm-PCR of CDR3 regions. From the multiplex PCR reads, TCRdb called clonotypes with MiXCR, one entry per CDR3 protein. The sample has roughly 300,000 distinct CDR3 sequences; around a fifth are singletons. Trimming stripped 5 bases from V and 0 bases from J, with 14 bases between. The CDR3 extends over 17 amino acids. Germline CDR1 MNHNS, CDR2 SASEGT. This clonotype was found many times. Time point defined: persistent/refractory GD, antithyroid drugs over 5 years with positive TRAb. PBMC RNA was the source of the TCR library. Sequenced material: peripheral blood mononuclear cells (PBMCs), taken when the disease was refractory, from a patient treated with antithyroid drugs. The clonotype was recovered from a female donor with Graves disease. The V gene is TRBV6-1, the J gene TRBJ2-6; D is unresolved. The CDR3 region has the DNA TGTGCCAGCAGTCCAAGATACAGCCCCTCTGGGGCCAACGTCCTGACTTTC. Translation gives CASSPRYSPSGANVLTF.